Below, 20 T cell receptor beta chains from the same sample are listed, as sequenced in a study of blood T cell repertoires in COVID-19. The assay was immunoSEQ multiplex PCR, and TCRdb's table has in-frame clones only and misses some. This table has approximately 350,000 clones, roughly 87% appearing once. The sequencing sample was made of PBMCs or T cells enriched from blood (not recorded which). The receptor set was obtained from a woman aged 45 to 65 who had recovered from COVID-19.

The chain combines TRBV24-1 with TRBJ2-1; 14 bases are shared with TRBD2. This CDR3 spans 16 amino acids. The V segment lost 4 bases and the J segment 7 bases; nucleotides outside the gene matches: 5. Germline V gene sequence: CDR1 KGHDR, CDR2 SFDVKD. The CDR3 here is CATSDPTSGRANEQFF. CDR3 sequence (DNA): TGTGCCACCAGTGACCCGACTAGCGGGAGGGCGAATGAGCAGTTCTTC.

The CDR3 loop reads CASSFSSYNEQFF. CDR3 in DNA: TGTGCCAGCAGCTTTAGCTCCTACAATGAGCAGTTCTTC. The chain couples TRBV7-2 to TRBJ2-1; D gene unclear. This CDR3 contains 13 residues. V lost 3 bases and J lost 0, with 3 bases in between. Germline lookup yields CDR1 SGHTA and CDR2 FQGNSA. Based on the CDR3 plus reference TRBV7-2 and TRBJ2-1, the full variable domain is GAGVSQSPSNKVTEKGKDVELRCDPISGHTALYWYRQSLGQGLEFLIYFQGNSAPDKSGLPSDRFSAERTGGSVSTLTIQRTQQEDSAVYLCASSFSSYNEQFFGPGTRLTVL.

The chain recombines TRBV5-5 with TRBJ1-5, with no clear D. V was cut by 0 bases and J by 5 bases, with 12 bases left in between. CDR1 and CDR2 from the germline V gene are SGHKS and YYEKEE (reference sequence). The length of the CDR3 is 15 residues. CDR3 protein: CASSLAGRKDQPQHF. DNA of the CDR3: TGTGCCAGCAGCTTGGCCGGCAGGAAGGATCAGCCCCAGCATTTT.

The V call is TRBV5-1, the J call TRBJ2-3; tentatively, D is TRBD1 (6 bases). Germline CDR1 SGHRS, CDR2 YFSETQ. V was cut by 2 bases and J by 5 bases, with 18 bases left in between. CDR3 length equals 16 residues. In DNA form, the CDR3 reads TGCGCCAGCAGCTTCAAAGGGGACATAAGCTTAGATACGCAGTATTTT. This gives the protein CASSFKGDISLDTQYF.

This clone was seen a handful of times. CDR3 nucleotide sequence: TGTGCCAGCACCCTTCACGGGACTAGCGGGACATGGGAGCAGTTCTTC. Amino acid sequence: CASTLHGTSGTWEQFF. The gene calls are TRBV27 and TRBJ2-1; 13 bases agree with TRBD2. The CDR3 runs 16 residues. Germline V lookup: CDR1 MNHEY, CDR2 SMNVEV (reference sequence). V trimming: 7 bases; J trimming: 10 bases; junction bases outside the gene matches: 13.

This clone showed up just once. The CDR3 nucleotides read TGTGCCAGCAGCATCTCGGACAGCCTTGATGATGAAAAACTGTTTTTT. Translated, it gives CASSISDSLDDEKLFF. The gene calls are TRBV7-6 and TRBJ1-4; D is possibly TRBD1 (6 bases). CDR1 and CDR2 from the germline V gene are SGHVS and FNYEAQ. The CDR3 is 16 amino acids. V lost 5 bases to trimming and J lost 6 bases, with 19 bases between them.

The rearrangement links TRBV5-6 to TRBJ1-5; no firm D call. The CDR3 is made up of 14 amino acids. V was trimmed by 0 bases and J by 2 bases, leaving 6 bases between them. CDR1 and CDR2 from the germline V gene are SGHDT and YYEEEE. The CDR3 spells CASSLVGRNQPQHF. DNA of the CDR3: TGTGCCAGCAGCTTGGTTGGGCGCAATCAGCCCCAGCATTTT. Full variable domain (outside the CDR3, taken from reference TRBV5-6 and TRBJ1-5): DAGVTQSPTHLIKTRGQQVTLRCSPKSGHDTVSWYQQALGQGPQFIFQYYEEEERQRGNFPDRFSGHQFPNYSSELNVNALLLGDSALYLCASSLVGRNQPQHFGDGTRLSIL.

This rearrangement joins TRBV7-7 to TRBJ2-3; weak D call: TRBD1 (6 bases). Germline V CDR1 and CDR2: SSHAT, FNYEAQ (reference sequence). V was trimmed by 3 bases and J by 1 base, leaving 14 bases between them. This CDR3 has 16 residues. The CDR3 is CASSLGASTGTDTQYF. In DNA form, the CDR3 reads TGTGCCAGCAGCTTGGGGGCTTCGACAGGCACAGATACGCAGTATTTT.

The chain employs TRBV27 and TRBJ1-2; D is uncertain. This CDR3 contains 15 residues. Germline V lookup: CDR1 MNHEY, CDR2 SMNVEV (reference sequence). Trimming left V 0 bases short and J 0 bases short, with 8 bases between. The chain's CDR3 is CASSLSRRANYGYTF. The CDR3 region has the DNA TGTGCCAGCAGTTTATCAAGGAGAGCTAACTATGGCTACACCTTC.

The chain is built from TRBV2 and TRBJ2-7; the match to TRBD1 covers 8 bases. Per germline, CDR1 SNHLY and CDR2 FYNNEI. Losses at the gene ends were 4 bases for V and 1 base for J; bases not matched to a gene: 12. The CDR3 is 17 amino acids. Here the CDR3 reads CASSGGVPGQESYEQYF. The CDR3 bases are TGTGCCAGCAGTGGGGGGGTTCCGGGACAGGAATCCTACGAGCAGTACTTC. Complete variable domain (other parts from reference TRBV2 and TRBJ2-7): EPEVTQTPSHQVTQMGQEVILRCVPISNHLYFYWYRQILGQKVEFLVSFYNNEISEKSEIFDDQFSVERPDGSNFTLKIRSTKLEDSAMYFCASSGGVPGQESYEQYFGPGTRLTVT.

This chain connects TRBV18 to TRBJ2-2, with TRBD1 identical over 7 bases. V shed 8 bases and J 2 bases; nucleotides not matched to a gene: 8. Germline V CDR1 and CDR2: KGHSH, LQKENI. CDR3 size: 15 residues. CDR3 protein: CASAWDSANTGELFF. Written as DNA, the CDR3 is TGTGCCAGCGCATGGGACAGCGCCAACACCGGGGAGCTGTTTTTT.

The J gene is TRBJ1-1, the V gene TRBV5-5; D not resolved. V was trimmed by 0 bases and J by 0 bases, leaving 9 bases between them. The CDR3 extends over 15 amino acids. Looked up from germline, CDR1 is SGHKS and CDR2 is YYEKEE (reference sequence). The CDR3, as DNA: TGTGCCAGCAGCTTGGGTTGGCTGATGAACACTGAAGCTTTCTTT. This translates into CASSLGWLMNTEAFF.

The chain uses TRBV7-6 and TRBJ2-7; no reliable D call. V shed 1 base and J shed 3 bases, with 7 bases lying between them. Per the germline V gene, CDR1 is SGHVS and CDR2 is FNYEAQ. There are 13 residues in the CDR3. CDR3 region: CASSLGADYEQYF. The CDR3 nucleotides are TGTGCCAGCAGCTTAGGGGCAGACTACGAGCAGTACTTC. The variable domain in full, completed from reference TRBV7-6 and TRBJ2-7, reads GAGVSQSPRYKVTKRGQDVALRCDPISGHVSLYWYRQALGQGPEFLTYFNYEAQQDKSGLPNDRFSAERPEGSISTLTIQRTEQRDSAMYRCASSLGADYEQYFGPGTRLTVT.

The chain recombines TRBV6-5 with TRBJ2-2; no definite D call. The V end was cut by 7 bases, the J end by 6 bases, with 12 bases between. This CDR3 region has 13 residues. Germline loops: CDR1 MNHEY, CDR2 SVGAGI. The CDR3 coding sequence is TGTGCCAGCACAGTGTCGCCCGCCGGGGAGCTGTTTTTT. Translated: CASTVSPAGELFF.

The chain combines TRBV7-8 with TRBJ1-1; D remains ambiguous. Per germline, CDR1 SGHVS and CDR2 FQNEAQ. V lost 5 bases, J lost 7 bases, and 23 bases lay in between. The CDR3 is 16 amino acids. CDR3 amino acids: CASSGGKAPSRLEAFF. The CDR3 bases are TGTGCCAGCAGCGGAGGGAAGGCACCCAGCAGACTTGAAGCTTTCTTT.

This clone was recorded once. The V call is TRBV6-5, the J call TRBJ2-7; possibly TRBD2 for D (5 bases). This CDR3 has 16 amino acids. Trimming stripped 0 bases from V and 0 bases from J, with 12 bases between. Germline V gene data show CDR1 as MNHEY and CDR2 as SVGAGI. The CDR3, as DNA: TGTGCCAGCAGTTACTCGGGTTCTCGGGGCTCCTACGAGCAGTACTTC. Translation: CASSYSGSRGSYEQYF.

The chain has TRBV27 and TRBJ2-2; 7 positions agree with TRBD2. The CDR3 totals 14 residues. The germline gives CDR1 MNHEY, CDR2 SMNVEV (reference sequence). The trim removed 6 bases at V and 1 base at J, leaving 2 bases unmatched. The CDR3 DNA reads TGTGCCAGCAGACCTAGCGGGAACACCGGGGAGCTGTTTTTT. Translated: CASRPSGNTGELFF.

This clone was found a few times. V is TRBV19 and J is TRBJ2-1; the D is unclear. The ends were cut back, 4 bases at V and 9 bases at J, with 22 bases in the middle. Germline V gene data show CDR1 as LNHDA and CDR2 as SQIVND (reference sequence). The CDR3 totals 16 residues. The CDR3 sequence is CASSTRLRGRQSEQFF. As DNA, the CDR3 is TGTGCCAGTAGTACCCGACTCAGAGGTCGGCAGAGTGAGCAGTTCTTC.

J is TRBJ2-7 and V is TRBV3-1 (or the pseudogene TRBV3-2); D is perhaps TRBD1 (7 bases). This CDR3 region has 16 residues. CDR1 is LGHDT and CDR2 is YNNKEL in the germline V gene (reference sequence). The V and J ends lost 4 bases and 0 bases respectively, with 16 bases between them. CDR3 loop: CASSLRGTAPSYEQYF. CDR3 bases: TGTGCCAGCAGCCTCCGCGGGACAGCTCCCTCCTACGAGCAGTACTTC.

The rearrangement uses TRBV13 and TRBJ1-1, with D perhaps TRBD1 (6 bases). The germline V gene encodes CDR1 PRHDT and CDR2 FYEKMQ (reference sequence). Deletions cut 4 bases from V and 8 bases from J, with 8 bases between. The CDR3 sequence is 11 residues long. CDR3 residues: CASSYTGEAFF. For the CDR3, the DNA is TGTGCCAGCAGCTATACAGGGGAAGCTTTCTTT.